The 24 T cell receptor beta chains below were found in one sample sequenced in a study of regulatory T cells in long-lasting Graves disease. The time point: newly diagnosed GD, antithyroid drugs for less than 3 months. Scientists built the TCR library using RNA that was extracted from PBMCs. Through Arm-PCR of CDR3 regions and iRepertoire HTBI primers, TCR beta libraries were built. Each CDR3 protein gets one entry after TCRdb re-called the multiplex PCR reads with MiXCR. The sample lists about 420,000 distinct CDR3 sequences; about 16% were seen once. The same sample was also used in a study of T cells in Graves' hyperthyroidism and ophthalmopathy.

The input for sequencing was peripheral blood mononuclear cells (PBMCs), taken at new diagnosis, from a patient treated with antithyroid drugs. All receptors come from a woman under 30 with Graves disease.

The gene calls are TRBV28 and TRBJ2-1; 7 positions match TRBD2. Germline CDR1 is MDHEN and CDR2 is SYDVKM. Trimming at V came to 2 bases and at J to 6 bases, leaving 13 bases not matched to a gene. The CDR3 spans 17 residues. CDR3 DNA: TGTGCCAGCAGTTTACACCGGGGCGGGAGCGGATCCAATGAGCAGTTCTTC. It yields the protein CASSLHRGGSGSNEQFF.

Ten or more counts support this clonotype. The chain joins TRBV28 to TRBJ2-7; TRBD2 might be the D (6 bases). The CDR3 contains 16 residues. The germline V and J ends were trimmed by 3 bases and 0 bases, with 15 bases remaining between them. Germline assignment: CDR1 MDHEN and CDR2 SYDVKM. This CDR3 is CASSFIGRESSYEQYF. CDR3 DNA sequence: TGTGCCAGCAGTTTTATAGGACGGGAGAGCTCCTACGAGCAGTACTTC.

This clonotype was counted ten times or more. The gene calls are TRBV6-1 and TRBJ2-5; 7 bases map to TRBD2. The CDR3 covers 16 residues. V was clipped by 1 base and J by 2 bases; unmatched bases: 7. CDR1 is MNHNS, CDR2 SASEGT, per germline. This CDR3 is CASSEEVGGVQETQYF. As DNA, the CDR3 is TGTGCCAGCAGTGAAGAGGTGGGGGGGGTACAAGAGACCCAGTACTTC.

The genes are TRBV9 and TRBJ1-2; D is uncertain. CDR1 is SGDLS and CDR2 is YYNGEE in the germline V gene. V was shortened by 0 bases and J by 6 bases, with 6 bases between the two germline ends. The CDR3 is 12 residues long. CDR3 sequence reads: CASSVGGHGYTF. For the CDR3, the DNA is TGTGCCAGCAGCGTAGGAGGGCATGGCTACACCTTC.

The chain's CDR3 is CASGLVWGINQPQHF. Here the CDR3 DNA reads TGTGCTAGTGGTTTGGTATGGGGGATCAATCAGCCCCAGCATTTT. The V call is TRBV12-5, the J call TRBJ1-5; D may be TRBD1 (5 bases). V gave up 0 bases and J gave up 3 bases, with 9 bases separating them. Germline V CDR1 and CDR2: LGHNT, FRNRAP. The CDR3 sequence is 15 residues long.

This clonotype was seen only a few times. The V gene is TRBV15, the J gene TRBJ1-5; 7 bases align to TRBD1. The CDR3 runs to 16 residues. V was pared by 0 bases and J by 4 bases, with 6 bases of the junction left unmatched. CDR1 and CDR2 from the germline V gene are LNHNV and YYDKDF (reference sequence). The CDR3 reads CATSRETGQFNQPQHF. The CDR3 DNA reads TGTGCCACCAGCAGAGAGACGGGACAGTTTAATCAGCCCCAGCATTTT. Drawing the rest from reference TRBV15 and TRBJ1-5, the complete variable domain is DAMVIQNPRYQVTQFGKPVTLSCSQTLNHNVMYWYQQKSSQAPKLLFHYYDKDFNNEADTPDNFQSRRPNTSFCFLDIRSPGLGDTAMYLCATSRETGQFNQPQHFGDGTRLSIL.

The rearrangement uses TRBV28 and TRBJ2-4, with D possibly being TRBD1 or TRBD2 (5 bases each). This CDR3 spans 17 amino acids. Between the trimmed V and J ends, which lost 8 bases and 0 bases, there was a span of 20 bases. Germline V gene sequence: CDR1 MDHEN, CDR2 SYDVKM. The CDR3 nucleotides are TGTGCCAGCTCCGAAGGGGCTGCTGGACTAGCCAAAAACATTCAGTACTTC. Amino acid sequence: CASSEGAAGLAKNIQYF.

The chain uses TRBV29-1 and TRBJ2-3; 10 bases align to TRBD1. Germline CDR1 is SQVTM and CDR2 is ANQGSEA. The CDR3 totals 15 residues. The V and J ends lost 4 bases and 0 bases, in that order; junction bases with no gene match: 4. The CDR3 region is CSVVGDRGSTDTQYF. The CDR3 region has the DNA TGCAGCGTTGTAGGGGACAGGGGAAGCACAGATACGCAGTATTTT.

The rearrangement links TRBV5-1 to TRBJ1-2; 7 nucleotides agree with TRBD1. The CDR3 extends over 13 amino acids. CDR1 and CDR2 (germline): SGHRS, YFSETQ. V shed 4 bases and J 6 bases; nucleotides not matched to a gene: 6. The CDR3: CASSQGTANGYTF. The CDR3, as DNA: TGCGCCAGCAGCCAAGGGACAGCGAATGGCTACACCTTC.

This clonotype was seen many times. The gene calls are TRBV20-1 and TRBJ2-1; D is undetermined. CDR1 and CDR2 from the germline V gene are DFQATT and SNEGSKA (reference sequence). The CDR3 spans 11 residues. The V and J ends lost 4 bases and 14 bases respectively, with 15 bases between them. In nucleotides, the CDR3 is TGCAGTGCTATTCCCGGGTATTTTGAGTTCTTC. This gives the protein CSAIPGYFEFF.

The sample holds a few counts of this clonotype. The chain carries TRBV4-1 and TRBJ2-5; 11 bases line up with TRBD1. With 1 base clipped from V and 7 bases from J, the junction kept 17 bases outside the gene matches. The CDR3 covers 19 residues. From germline, CDR1 is MGHRA and CDR2 YSYEKL. CDR3 nucleotides: TGCGCCAGCAGCCAAGGTGGAGGGGCTCCGGGACAGGGGGTTGGGACCCAGTACTTC. This codes for CASSQGGGAPGQGVGTQYF.

This chain links TRBV6-1 with TRBJ2-7; 12 nucleotides match TRBD2. The V and J ends lost 7 bases and 3 bases, in that order; junction bases with no gene match: 7. This CDR3 has 15 amino acids. Germline V CDR1 and CDR2: MNHNS, SASEGT. CDR3 protein: CASIPGLAGIYEQYF. The CDR3 DNA reads as TGTGCCAGCATTCCGGGACTAGCGGGTATCTACGAGCAGTACTTC.

This clonotype turned up a few times. V is TRBV28 and J is TRBJ2-2, with D uncertain. The CDR3 extends over 13 amino acids. Germline V gene sequence: CDR1 MDHEN, CDR2 SYDVKM. V lost 6 bases, J lost 6 bases, and 11 bases lay in between. The CDR3 here is CASSRVNPGELFF. The CDR3 nucleotides are TGTGCCAGCAGCAGAGTAAATCCCGGGGAGCTGTTTTTT.

This chain joins TRBV30 and TRBJ2-1; 9 bases fit TRBD2. V shed 4 bases, J shed 7 bases, and the junction held 11 bases outside the gene matches. The CDR3 runs to 15 residues. Per the germline V gene, CDR1 is GTSNPN and CDR2 is SVGIG (reference sequence). CDR3 nucleotide sequence: TGTGCCTGGACCACCGGGACTAGCCCAGCAAATGAGCAGTTCTTC. Translating gives CAWTTGTSPANEQFF.

The chain carries TRBV10-2 and TRBJ2-1; TRBD1 agrees at 8 bases. The junction had 7 bases not matched to a gene; V was cut back by 5 bases and J by 4 bases. In germline, CDR1 is WSHSY, CDR2 SAAADI. The CDR3 spans 15 residues. The CDR3, as DNA: TGCGCCAGCAGTCCCGGACAGGGAGTATACAATGAGCAGTTCTTC. Amino acid sequence: CASSPGQGVYNEQFF.

This clonotype occurred many times. V is TRBV6-1 and J is TRBJ2-7, with D possibly matching TRBD1 (5 bases). Trimming cost V 5 bases and J 6 bases, with 8 bases left between them. This CDR3 is 11 amino acids long. Germline CDR1 reads MNHNS; CDR2 reads SASEGT. The CDR3: CASSRQSEQYF. Here the CDR3 DNA reads TGTGCCAGCAGTAGACAGAGCGAGCAGTACTTC.

The sample holds many counts of this clonotype. This sequence joins TRBV3-1 and TRBJ2-1, with TRBD2 matching 11 bases. This CDR3 has 15 residues. Germline V gene data show CDR1 as LGHDT and CDR2 as YNNKEL (reference sequence). After removal of 4 bases from V and 8 bases from J, the junction contained 7 bases not matched to a gene. CDR3 in amino acids: CASSLASGRRDEQFF. The DNA of the CDR3 is TGTGCCAGCAGCCTGGCTAGCGGGAGGAGGGATGAGCAGTTCTTC.

Many counts were recorded for this clonotype. The genes are TRBV28 and TRBJ1-5; D might be TRBD1 (6 bases). The CDR3 has 14 amino acids. Trimming took off 1 base at V and 7 bases at J, with 11 bases between the two ends. Germline assignment: CDR1 MDHEN and CDR2 SYDVKM. The CDR3, as DNA: TGTGCCAGCAGTTTATTGGGGGCGGAACAGCCCCAGCATTTT. This encodes CASSLLGAEQPQHF.

Ten or more counts support this clonotype. The chain has TRBV7-2 and TRBJ2-2; tentative D call: TRBD2 (6 bases). Germline V lookup: CDR1 SGHTA, CDR2 FQGNSA. CDR3 length: 17 amino acids. The ends were cut back, 1 base at V and 3 bases at J, with 15 bases in the middle. CDR3 sequence: CASSLVGKRAHTGELFF. CDR3 in DNA: TGTGCCAGCAGCTTAGTAGGGAAGCGGGCGCACACCGGGGAGCTGTTTTTT.

The chain recombines TRBV5-5 with TRBJ2-1, with D unclear. This CDR3 is 15 amino acids long. V shed 4 bases and J shed 3 bases, with 14 bases lying between them. Germline CDR1 is SGHKS and CDR2 is YYEKEE (reference sequence). The DNA for the CDR3 is TGTGCCAGCAGCCCCCTTGTGAGTGGCTACAATGAGCAGTTCTTC. Translation: CASSPLVSGYNEQFF.

There are a few counts of this clonotype. V gene TRBV18 combines with J gene TRBJ1-1; D might be TRBD1 (6 bases). CDR1 and CDR2 from the germline V gene are KGHSH and LQKENI. There are 18 residues in the CDR3. The germline V and J ends were trimmed by 3 bases and 1 base, with 21 bases remaining between them. The CDR3, as DNA: TGTGCCAGCTCACCCTATCGTACAGGGCCGACTACGAACACTGAAGCTTTCTTT. Translated: CASSPYRTGPTTNTEAFF.

Points on this clonotype: A much larger clone differs from this one at a single base, so this may be a read error. The rearrangement joins TRBV12-3 or TRBV12-4 to TRBJ2-5; TRBD1 agrees at 9 bases. Losses at the gene ends were 3 bases for V and 11 bases for J; bases not matched to a gene: 13. The CDR3 contains 15 residues. The CDR3 sequence: CASSFGQGITNEQYF. The CDR3 DNA reads TGTGCCAGCAGTTTTGGACAGGGGATAACCAATGAGCAGTACTTC.

This clonotype appeared many times. This CDR3 is CASSLAGTGSKGYTF. The CDR3 nucleotides are TGTGCCAGCAGTTTAGCCGGGACAGGGTCGAAGGGCTACACCTTC. The gene calls are TRBV12-3 or TRBV12-4 and TRBJ1-2, with 9 bases identical to TRBD1. The CDR3 has 15 residues. V lost 0 bases to trimming and J lost 8 bases; unmatched junction nucleotides: 7.

This clonotype was seen ten or more times. The chain employs TRBV12-3 or TRBV12-4 and TRBJ2-1, with D possibly being TRBD1 or TRBD2 (5 bases each). The CDR3 is 17 amino acids. The ends were cut back, 5 bases at V and 1 base at J, with 18 bases in the middle. The CDR3 reads CASSPGRLKGSYNEQFF. In nucleotides, the CDR3 is TGTGCCAGCAGTCCGGGGCGCCTTAAGGGGTCCTACAATGAGCAGTTCTTC.